This T cell receptor beta chain originates from a study of CD8 T cells in ankylosing spondylitis. Study-level points and caveats: Peripheral blood samples showed relatively rare disease-linked clones, and these clones were CD8+. Significantly higher representation of disease-linked clones was reported for matched ankylosing spondylitis synovial fluid. A TCR beta motif of fewer than ten highly homologous variants appeared characteristic of ankylosing spondylitis blood.

A few counts support this clonotype. The target antigen is unknown. The CDR3 extends over 16 amino acids. V shed 0 bases and J 4 bases; nucleotides not matched to a gene: 8. The V gene's germline CDR1 is SGHRS and CDR2 YFSETQ. Preparation of TCR beta libraries was done by quantitative 5'-RACE with molecular barcodes. From the 5' RACE reads, TCRdb called clonotypes with MiXCR, one entry per CDR3 protein. The top ten clones hold 40% to 50% of a sample with approximately 220,000 distinct CDR3 sequences, 15% to 20% of them seen once. V gene TRBV5-1 combines with J gene TRBJ2-3, with 7 bases matching TRBD1. The source is a male donor with ankylosing spondylitis. Sequencing used blood, either unsorted or a sorted T cell fraction (not recorded which). The CDR3 DNA reads as TGCGCCAGCAGCTTGGCCCCGACAGGGAGTCCAGATACGCAGTATTTT. Its protein is CASSLAPTGSPDTQYF.